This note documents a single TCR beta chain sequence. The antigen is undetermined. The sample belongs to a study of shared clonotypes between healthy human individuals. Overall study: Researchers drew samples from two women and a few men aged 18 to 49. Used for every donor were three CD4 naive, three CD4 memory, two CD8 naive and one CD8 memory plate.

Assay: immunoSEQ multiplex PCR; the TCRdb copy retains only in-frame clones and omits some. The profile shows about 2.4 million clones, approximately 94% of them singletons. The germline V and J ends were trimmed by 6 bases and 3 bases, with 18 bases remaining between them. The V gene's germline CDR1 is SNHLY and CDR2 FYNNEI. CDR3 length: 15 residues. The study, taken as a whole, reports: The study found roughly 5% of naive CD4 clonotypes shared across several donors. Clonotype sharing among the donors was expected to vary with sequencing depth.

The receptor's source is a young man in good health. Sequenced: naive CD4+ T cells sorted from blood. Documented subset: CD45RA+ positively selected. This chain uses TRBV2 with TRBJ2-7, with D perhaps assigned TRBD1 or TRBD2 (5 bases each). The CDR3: CASRFGTDRIYEQYF. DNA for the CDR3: TGTGCCAGCAGGTTCGGGACGGATCGGATCTACGAGCAGTACTTC.